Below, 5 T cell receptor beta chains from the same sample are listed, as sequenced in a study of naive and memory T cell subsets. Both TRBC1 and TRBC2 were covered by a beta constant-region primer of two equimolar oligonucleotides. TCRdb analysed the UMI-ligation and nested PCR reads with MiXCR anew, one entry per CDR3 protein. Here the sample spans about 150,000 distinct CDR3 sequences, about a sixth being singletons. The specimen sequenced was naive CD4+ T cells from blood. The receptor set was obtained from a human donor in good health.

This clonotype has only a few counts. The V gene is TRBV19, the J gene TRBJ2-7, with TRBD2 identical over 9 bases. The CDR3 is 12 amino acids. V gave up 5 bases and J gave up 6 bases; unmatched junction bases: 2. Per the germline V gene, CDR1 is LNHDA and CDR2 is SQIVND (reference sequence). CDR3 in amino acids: CASSAREGEQYF. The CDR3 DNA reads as TGTGCCAGTAGTGCGCGGGAGGGCGAGCAGTACTTC. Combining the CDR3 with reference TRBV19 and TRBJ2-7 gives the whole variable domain DGGITQSPKYLFRKEGQNVTLSCEQNLNHDAMYWYRQDPGQGLRLIYYSQIVNDFQKGDIAEGYSVSREKKESFPLTVTSAQKNPTAFYLCASSAREGEQYFGPGTRLTVT.

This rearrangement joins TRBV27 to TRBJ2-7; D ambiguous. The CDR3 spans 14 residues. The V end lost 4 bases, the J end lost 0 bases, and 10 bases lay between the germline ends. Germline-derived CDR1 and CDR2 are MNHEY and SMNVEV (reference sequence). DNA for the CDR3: TGTGCCAGCAGTTCCGTGGGTCACTCCTACGAGCAGTACTTC. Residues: CASSSVGHSYEQYF.

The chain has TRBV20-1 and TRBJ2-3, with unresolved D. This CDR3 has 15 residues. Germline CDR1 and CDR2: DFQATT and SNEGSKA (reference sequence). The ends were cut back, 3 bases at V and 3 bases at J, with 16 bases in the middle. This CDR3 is CSASPAIEGTDTQYF. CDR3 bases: TGCAGTGCTAGCCCTGCTATCGAAGGGACAGATACGCAGTATTTT.

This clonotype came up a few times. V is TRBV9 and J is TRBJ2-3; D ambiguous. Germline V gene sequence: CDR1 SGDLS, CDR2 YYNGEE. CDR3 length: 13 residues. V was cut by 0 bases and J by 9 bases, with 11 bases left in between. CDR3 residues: CASSVDTYKTQYF. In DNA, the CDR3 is TGTGCCAGCAGCGTAGACACCTACAAAACGCAGTATTTT. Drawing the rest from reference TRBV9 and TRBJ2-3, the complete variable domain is DSGVTQTPKHLITATGQRVTLRCSPRSGDLSVYWYQQSLDQGLQFLIQYYNGEERAKGNILERFSAQQFPDLHSELNLSSLELGDSALYFCASSVDTYKTQYFGPGTRLTVL.

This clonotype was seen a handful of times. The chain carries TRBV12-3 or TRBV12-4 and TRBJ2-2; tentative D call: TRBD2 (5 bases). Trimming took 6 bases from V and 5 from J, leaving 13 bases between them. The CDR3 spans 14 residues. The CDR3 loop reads CASRSDRGTGELFF. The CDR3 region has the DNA TGTGCCAGCAGATCAGACCGGGGAACCGGGGAGCTGTTTTTT.